The sequence of this TCR beta chain was determined in a study of response to subunit inactivated influenza vaccine. The study, taken as a whole, reports: Authors suggested seasonal influenza vaccinations each recruit few new T cells.

The CDR3 has 17 residues. The V end lost 5 bases, the J end lost 4 bases, and 24 bases lay between the germline ends. Per germline, CDR1 SGDLS and CDR2 YYNGEE. TCRdb reprocessed the RT-PCR reads with MiXCR, giving one entry per CDR3 protein. There are some 480,000 distinct CDR3 sequences in the sample; approximately 11% occur only once, and 9.5% to 15% lies in the top ten. Turning to this clonotype: Its antigen remains unknown.

The chain couples TRBV9 to TRBJ1-1; D is perhaps TRBD1 (6 bases). The sample consisted of PBMCs from blood, taken 45 days after vaccination. This clonotype was obtained from a man between 45 and 60 years old who received an inactivated influenza vaccine. CDR3 coding DNA: TGTGCCAGCAGTGACAACCTACACCAGGGGACTGGCACTGAAGCTTTCTTT. Translating gives CASSDNLHQGTGTEAFF.